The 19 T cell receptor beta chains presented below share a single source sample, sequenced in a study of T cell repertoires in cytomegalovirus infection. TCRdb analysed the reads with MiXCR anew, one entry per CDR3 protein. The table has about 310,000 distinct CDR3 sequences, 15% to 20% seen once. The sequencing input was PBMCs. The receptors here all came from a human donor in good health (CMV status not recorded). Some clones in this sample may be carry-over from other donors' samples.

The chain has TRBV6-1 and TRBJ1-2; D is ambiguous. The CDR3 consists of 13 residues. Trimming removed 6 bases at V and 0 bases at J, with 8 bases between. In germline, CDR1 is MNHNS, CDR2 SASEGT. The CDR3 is CASRLGANYGYTF. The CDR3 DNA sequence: TGTGCCAGCAGGCTCGGGGCTAACTATGGCTACACCTTC.

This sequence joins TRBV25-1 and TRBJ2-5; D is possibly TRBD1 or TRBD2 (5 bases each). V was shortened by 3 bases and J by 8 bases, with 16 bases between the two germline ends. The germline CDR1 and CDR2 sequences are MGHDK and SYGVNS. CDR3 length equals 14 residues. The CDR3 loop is CASSDSGTAGTQYF. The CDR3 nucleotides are TGTGCCAGCAGTGACTCCGGGACCGCCGGCACCCAGTACTTC.

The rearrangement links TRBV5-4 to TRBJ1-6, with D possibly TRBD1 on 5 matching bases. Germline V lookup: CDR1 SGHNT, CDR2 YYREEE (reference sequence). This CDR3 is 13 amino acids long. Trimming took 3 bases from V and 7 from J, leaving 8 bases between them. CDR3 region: CASSWGENSPLHF. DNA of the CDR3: TGTGCCAGCAGCTGGGGGGAGAATTCACCCCTCCACTTT. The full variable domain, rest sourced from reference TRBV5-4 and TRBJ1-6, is ETGVTQSPTHLIKTRGQQVTLRCSSQSGHNTVSWYQQALGQGPQFIFQYYREEENGRGNFPPRFSGLQFPNYSSELNVNALELDDSALYLCASSWGENSPLHFGNGTRLTVT.

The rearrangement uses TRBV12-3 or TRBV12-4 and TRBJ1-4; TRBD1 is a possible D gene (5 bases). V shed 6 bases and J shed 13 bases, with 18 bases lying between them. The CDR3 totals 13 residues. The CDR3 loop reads CASSGDGRWGLFF. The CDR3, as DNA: TGTGCCAGCAGCGGGGACGGCCGGTGGGGACTGTTTTTT.

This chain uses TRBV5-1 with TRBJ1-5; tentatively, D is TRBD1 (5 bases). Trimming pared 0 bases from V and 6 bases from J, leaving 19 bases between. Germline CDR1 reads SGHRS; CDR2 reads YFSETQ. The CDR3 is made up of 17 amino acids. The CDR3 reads CASSLDPGTGGSQPQHF. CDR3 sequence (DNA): TGCGCCAGCAGCTTGGATCCGGGGACCGGCGGGAGTCAGCCCCAGCATTTT.

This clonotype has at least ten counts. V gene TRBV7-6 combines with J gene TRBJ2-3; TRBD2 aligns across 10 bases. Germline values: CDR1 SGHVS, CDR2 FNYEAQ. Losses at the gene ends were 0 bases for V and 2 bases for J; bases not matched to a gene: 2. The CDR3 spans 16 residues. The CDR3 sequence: CASSLALAGDTDTQYF. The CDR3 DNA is TGTGCCAGCAGCTTAGCCCTAGCGGGGGACACAGATACGCAGTATTTT. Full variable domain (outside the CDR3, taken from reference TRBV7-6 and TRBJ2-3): GAGVSQSPRYKVTKRGQDVALRCDPISGHVSLYWYRQALGQGPEFLTYFNYEAQQDKSGLPNDRFSAERPEGSISTLTIQRTEQRDSAMYRCASSLALAGDTDTQYFGPGTRLTVL.

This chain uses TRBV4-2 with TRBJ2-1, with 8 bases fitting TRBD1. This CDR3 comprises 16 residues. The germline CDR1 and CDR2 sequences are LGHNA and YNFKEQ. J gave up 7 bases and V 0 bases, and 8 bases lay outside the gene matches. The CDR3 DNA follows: TGTGCCAGCAGCCAAGATATTGGGCAGGGGGCGAATGAGCAGTTCTTC. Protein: CASSQDIGQGANEQFF.

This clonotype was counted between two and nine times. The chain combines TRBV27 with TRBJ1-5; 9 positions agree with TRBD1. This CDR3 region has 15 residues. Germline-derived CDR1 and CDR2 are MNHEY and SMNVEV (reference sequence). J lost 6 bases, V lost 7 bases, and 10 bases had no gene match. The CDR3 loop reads CASKIGQGSGQPQHF. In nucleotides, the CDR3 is TGTGCCAGCAAAATTGGACAGGGGTCCGGTCAGCCCCAGCATTTT.

The CDR3 region is CASSWGTTDTGELFF. CDR3 bases: TGTGCCAGCAGTTGGGGGACTACCGACACCGGGGAGCTGTTTTTT. The V and J genes are TRBV2 and TRBJ2-2, with 7 bases fitting TRBD2. CDR3 length equals 15 residues. CDR1 is SNHLY and CDR2 is FYNNEI in the germline V gene. With 5 bases clipped from V and 3 bases from J, the junction kept 6 bases outside the gene matches.

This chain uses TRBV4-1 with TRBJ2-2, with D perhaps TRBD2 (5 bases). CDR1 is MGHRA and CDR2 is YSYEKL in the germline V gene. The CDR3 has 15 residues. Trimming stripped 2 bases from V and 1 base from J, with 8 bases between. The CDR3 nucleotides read TGCGCCAGCAGCCAACGTACTAGGAACACCGGGGAGCTGTTTTTT. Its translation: CASSQRTRNTGELFF.

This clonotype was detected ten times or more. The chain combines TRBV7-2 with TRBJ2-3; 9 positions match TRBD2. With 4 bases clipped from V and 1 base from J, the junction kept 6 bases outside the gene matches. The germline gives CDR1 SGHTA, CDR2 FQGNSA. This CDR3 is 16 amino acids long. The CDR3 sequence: CASSSPLAGRTDTQYF. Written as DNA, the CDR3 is TGTGCCAGCAGCTCCCCGCTAGCGGGGCGCACAGATACGCAGTATTTT.

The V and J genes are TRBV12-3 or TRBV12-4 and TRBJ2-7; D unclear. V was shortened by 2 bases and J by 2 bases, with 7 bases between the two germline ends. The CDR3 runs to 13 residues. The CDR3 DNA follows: TGTGCCAGCAGTTTAAGGCAGCCCTACGAGCAGTACTTC. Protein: CASSLRQPYEQYF.

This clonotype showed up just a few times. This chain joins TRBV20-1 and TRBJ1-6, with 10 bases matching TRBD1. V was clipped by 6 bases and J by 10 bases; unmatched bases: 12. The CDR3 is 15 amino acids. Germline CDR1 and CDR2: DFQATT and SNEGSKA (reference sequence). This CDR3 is CSAPLSGQGRSPLHF. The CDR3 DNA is TGCAGTGCGCCGCTATCGGGACAGGGGCGGTCACCCCTCCACTTT.

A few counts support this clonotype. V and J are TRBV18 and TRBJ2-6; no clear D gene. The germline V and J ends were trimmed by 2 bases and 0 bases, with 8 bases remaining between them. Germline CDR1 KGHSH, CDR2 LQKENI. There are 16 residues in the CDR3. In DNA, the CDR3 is TGTGCCAGCTCACCAACGAAGACCTCTGGGGCCAACGTCCTGACTTTC. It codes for CASSPTKTSGANVLTF.

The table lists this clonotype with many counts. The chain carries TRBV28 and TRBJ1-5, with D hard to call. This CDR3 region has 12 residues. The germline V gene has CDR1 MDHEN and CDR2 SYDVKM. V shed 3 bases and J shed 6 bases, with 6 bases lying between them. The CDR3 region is CASSFKFQPQHF. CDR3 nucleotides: TGTGCCAGCAGTTTCAAGTTTCAGCCCCAGCATTTT.

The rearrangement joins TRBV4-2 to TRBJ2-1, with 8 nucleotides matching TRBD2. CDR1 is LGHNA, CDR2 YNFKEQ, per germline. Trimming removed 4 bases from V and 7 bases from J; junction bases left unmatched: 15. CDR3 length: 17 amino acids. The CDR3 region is CASSPHSRGAGGNEQFF. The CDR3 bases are TGTGCCAGCAGCCCCCACTCGCGGGGGGCCGGGGGGAATGAGCAGTTCTTC.

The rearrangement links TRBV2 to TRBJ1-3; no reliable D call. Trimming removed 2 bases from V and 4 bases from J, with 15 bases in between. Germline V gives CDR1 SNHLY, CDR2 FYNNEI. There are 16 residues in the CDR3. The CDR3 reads CASSESAMQRGNTIYF. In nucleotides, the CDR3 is TGTGCCAGCAGTGAATCGGCTATGCAGAGAGGAAACACCATATATTTT.

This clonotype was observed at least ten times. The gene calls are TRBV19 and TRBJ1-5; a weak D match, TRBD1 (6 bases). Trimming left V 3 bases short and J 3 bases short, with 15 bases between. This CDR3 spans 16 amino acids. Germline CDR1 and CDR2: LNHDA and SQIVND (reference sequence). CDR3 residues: CASSMPGGQHNQPQHF. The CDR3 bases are TGTGCCAGTAGTATGCCTGGGGGCCAACACAATCAGCCCCAGCATTTT.

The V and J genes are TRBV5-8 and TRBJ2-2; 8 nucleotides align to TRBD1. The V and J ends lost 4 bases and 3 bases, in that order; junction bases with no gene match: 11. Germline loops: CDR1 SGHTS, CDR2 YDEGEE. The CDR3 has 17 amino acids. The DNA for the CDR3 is TGTGCCAGCAGCGCGGGACAGGCGAGTACGGACACCGGGGAGCTGTTTTTT. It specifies CASSAGQASTDTGELFF. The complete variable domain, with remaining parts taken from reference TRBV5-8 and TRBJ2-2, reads EAGVTQSPTHLIKTRGQQATLRCSPISGHTSVYWYQQALGLGLQFLLWYDEGEERNRGNFPPRFSGRQFPNYSSELNVNALELEDSALYLCASSAGQASTDTGELFFGEGSRLTVL.